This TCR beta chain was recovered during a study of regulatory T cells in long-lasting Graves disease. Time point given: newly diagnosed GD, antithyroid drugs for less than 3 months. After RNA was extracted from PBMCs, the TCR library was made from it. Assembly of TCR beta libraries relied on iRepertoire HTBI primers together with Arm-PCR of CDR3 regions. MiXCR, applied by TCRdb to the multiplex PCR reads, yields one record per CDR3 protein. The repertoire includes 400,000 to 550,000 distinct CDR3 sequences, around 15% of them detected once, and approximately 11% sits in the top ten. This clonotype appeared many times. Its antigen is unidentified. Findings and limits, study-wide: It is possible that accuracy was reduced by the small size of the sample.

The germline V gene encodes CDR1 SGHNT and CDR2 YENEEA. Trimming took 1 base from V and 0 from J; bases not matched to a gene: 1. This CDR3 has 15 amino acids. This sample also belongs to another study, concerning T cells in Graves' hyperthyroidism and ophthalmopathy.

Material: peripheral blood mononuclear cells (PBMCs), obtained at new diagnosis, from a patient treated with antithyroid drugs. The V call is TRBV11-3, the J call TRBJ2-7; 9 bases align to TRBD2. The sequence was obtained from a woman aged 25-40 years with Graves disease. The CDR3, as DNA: TGTGCCAGCAGCTTAGGTAGCGGGGGCTCCTACGAGCAGTACTTC. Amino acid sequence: CASSLGSGGSYEQYF.